Here is one TCR beta chain with its context. The record originates from a study of T cell changes during pregnancy in multiple sclerosis. The method was immunoSEQ multiplex PCR; TCRdb's version includes in-frame clones alone and lacks a portion of them. Of about 75,000 clones in the sample, about 94% were seen once. Germline CDR1 reads SGHRS; CDR2 reads YFSETQ. The V and J ends lost 0 bases and 2 bases, in that order; junction bases with no gene match: 2. This CDR3 is 15 amino acids long. Sequenced here: CD4+ T cells from peripheral blood mononuclear cells, sampled after pregnancy. This chain links TRBV5-1 with TRBJ1-1; 9 bases are shared with TRBD1. The origin of this receptor is a female donor with multiple sclerosis, enrolled in a pregnancy study. The CDR3 reads CASSLGTGVNTEAFF. For the CDR3, the DNA is TGCGCCAGCAGCTTGGGGACAGGGGTTAACACTGAAGCTTTCTTT. Based on the CDR3 plus reference TRBV5-1 and TRBJ1-1, the full variable domain is KAGVTQTPRYLIKTRGQQVTLSCSPISGHRSVSWYQQTPGQGLQFLFEYFSETQRNKGNFPGRFSGRQFSNSRSEMNVSTLELGDSALYLCASSLGTGVNTEAFFGQGTRLTVV.